This is a list of T cell receptor beta chains from one sample in a study of spatial heterogeneity in lung cancer. TCRdb independently ran MiXCR on the 5' RACE reads; one entry per CDR3 protein. The sample consists of around 26,000 distinct CDR3 sequences, roughly 10% of them appearing once. The sequencing used lung tumor tissue, collected at surgery. The receptors here all came from a male donor with early-stage non-small cell lung cancer. Both conserved end residues are part of each CDR3. A D gene is named only where the DNA matches it firmly. Clone size is given for some rows only: seen once, a few or many times, or a class if the clone is expanded.

j_call,clone_size,v_call,d_call,cdr3_aa,cdr3_nt
TRBJ1-1,many,TRBV19,.,CASSMGGWRTEAFF,TGTGCCAGTAGTATGGGGGGCTGGAGGACTGAAGCTTTCTTT
TRBJ2-7,many,TRBV5-6,.,CASSSQGAWGNEQYF,TGTGCCAGCAGCTCTCAAGGGGCCTGGGGGAACGAGCAGTACTTC
TRBJ2-3,medium-sized,TRBV4-2,.,CASSRGGQAADTQYF,TGTGCCAGCAGCCGGGGGGGACAGGCGGCAGATACGCAGTATTTT
TRBJ2-7,many,TRBV7-7,TRBD1,CASSWGQGYEQYF,TGTGCTAGCAGCTGGGGACAGGGGTACGAGCAGTACTTC
TRBJ1-4,many,TRBV11-2,.,CASSSGGMGEKLFF,TGTGCCAGCAGCTCCGGAGGGATGGGTGAAAAACTGTTTTTT
TRBJ1-1,medium-sized,TRBV12-3/TRBV12-4,.,CASSYRQNANTEAFF,TGTGCCAGCAGTTACAGACAGAACGCGAACACTGAAGCTTTCTTT
TRBJ2-3,many,TRBV6-2/TRBV6-3,TRBD2,CASRASGLAGRPTQYF,TGTGCCAGCAGGGCCTCCGGACTAGCGGGGAGGCCTACGCAGTATTTT
TRBJ1-1,.,TRBV20-1,.,CSARDKVGTPMTEAFF,TGCAGTGCTAGAGATAAGGTGGGCACCCCTATGACTGAAGCTTTCTTT
TRBJ2-7,many,TRBV3-1,.,CASSQEAGLYEQYF,TGTGCCAGCAGCCAAGAAGCCGGCCTCTACGAGCAGTACTTC
TRBJ2-4,many,TRBV4-1,.,CASSHVLGTRNIQYF,TGCGCCAGCAGCCATGTACTTGGGACGAGGAACATTCAGTACTTC
TRBJ2-7,.,TRBV7-2,.,CASSHGFYEQYF,TGTGCCAGCAGCCACGGATTCTACGAGCAGTACTTC
TRBJ2-1,.,TRBV28,TRBD2,CASSQLAGGNEQFF,TGTGCCAGCAGCCAACTAGCGGGGGGCAATGAGCAGTTCTTC
TRBJ1-6,many,TRBV20-1,TRBD1,CSARSFLGQGDDSPLHF,TGCAGTGCTAGAAGTTTTCTTGGACAGGGCGACGATTCACCCCTCCACTTT
TRBJ1-1,.,TRBV27,.,CASSMTGNTEAFF,TGTGCCAGCAGTATGACCGGGAACACTGAAGCTTTCTTT
TRBJ2-1,many,TRBV20-1,TRBD2,CSASLAGGYNEQFF,TGCAGTGCTTCACTAGCGGGGGGATACAATGAGCAGTTCTTC
TRBJ2-1,many,TRBV4-3,.,CASSQEEVGEQFF,TGCGCCAGCAGCCAAGAGGAGGTGGGTGAGCAGTTCTTC
TRBJ2-2,few,TRBV11-3,TRBD2,CASSPRLAAGELFF,TGTGCCAGCAGCCCCCGACTAGCCGCCGGGGAGCTGTTTTTT
TRBJ1-1,.,TRBV12-3/TRBV12-4,TRBD1,CASSLHRGLGTEAFF,TGTGCCAGCAGTTTACACAGGGGGCTAGGGACTGAAGCTTTCTTT
TRBJ2-4,.,TRBV28,.,CASRSLGETNIQYF,TGTGCCAGCAGATCTCTCGGGGAAACAAACATTCAGTACTTC
TRBJ1-6,medium-sized,TRBV5-6,.,CASSLRRSRAYNSPLHF,TGTGCCAGCAGCTTGCGGCGATCGAGGGCTTATAATTCACCCCTCCACTTT
TRBJ2-1,many,TRBV2,TRBD1,CASRDRGVGEQFF,TGTGCCAGTAGAGACAGGGGGGTCGGTGAGCAGTTCTTC
TRBJ2-1,.,TRBV4-1,TRBD2,CASSQAHPGGRPYNEQFF,TGCGCCAGCAGCCAAGCCCATCCAGGCGGGAGACCCTACAATGAGCAGTTCTTC